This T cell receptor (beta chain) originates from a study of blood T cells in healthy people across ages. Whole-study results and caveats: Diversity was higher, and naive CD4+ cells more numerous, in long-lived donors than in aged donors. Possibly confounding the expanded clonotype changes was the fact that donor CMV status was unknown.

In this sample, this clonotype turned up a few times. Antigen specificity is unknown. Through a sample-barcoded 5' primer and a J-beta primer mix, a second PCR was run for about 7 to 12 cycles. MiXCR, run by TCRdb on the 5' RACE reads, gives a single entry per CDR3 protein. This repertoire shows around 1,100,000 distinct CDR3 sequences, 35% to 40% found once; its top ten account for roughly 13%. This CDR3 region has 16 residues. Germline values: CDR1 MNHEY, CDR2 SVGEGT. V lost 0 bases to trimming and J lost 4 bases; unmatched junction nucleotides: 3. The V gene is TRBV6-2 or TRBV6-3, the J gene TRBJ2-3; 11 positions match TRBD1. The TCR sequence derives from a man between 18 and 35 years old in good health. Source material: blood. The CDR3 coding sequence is TGTGCCAGCAGTTACTCTCGGACAGGGGGCGCAGATACGCAGTATTTT. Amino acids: CASSYSRTGGADTQYF.